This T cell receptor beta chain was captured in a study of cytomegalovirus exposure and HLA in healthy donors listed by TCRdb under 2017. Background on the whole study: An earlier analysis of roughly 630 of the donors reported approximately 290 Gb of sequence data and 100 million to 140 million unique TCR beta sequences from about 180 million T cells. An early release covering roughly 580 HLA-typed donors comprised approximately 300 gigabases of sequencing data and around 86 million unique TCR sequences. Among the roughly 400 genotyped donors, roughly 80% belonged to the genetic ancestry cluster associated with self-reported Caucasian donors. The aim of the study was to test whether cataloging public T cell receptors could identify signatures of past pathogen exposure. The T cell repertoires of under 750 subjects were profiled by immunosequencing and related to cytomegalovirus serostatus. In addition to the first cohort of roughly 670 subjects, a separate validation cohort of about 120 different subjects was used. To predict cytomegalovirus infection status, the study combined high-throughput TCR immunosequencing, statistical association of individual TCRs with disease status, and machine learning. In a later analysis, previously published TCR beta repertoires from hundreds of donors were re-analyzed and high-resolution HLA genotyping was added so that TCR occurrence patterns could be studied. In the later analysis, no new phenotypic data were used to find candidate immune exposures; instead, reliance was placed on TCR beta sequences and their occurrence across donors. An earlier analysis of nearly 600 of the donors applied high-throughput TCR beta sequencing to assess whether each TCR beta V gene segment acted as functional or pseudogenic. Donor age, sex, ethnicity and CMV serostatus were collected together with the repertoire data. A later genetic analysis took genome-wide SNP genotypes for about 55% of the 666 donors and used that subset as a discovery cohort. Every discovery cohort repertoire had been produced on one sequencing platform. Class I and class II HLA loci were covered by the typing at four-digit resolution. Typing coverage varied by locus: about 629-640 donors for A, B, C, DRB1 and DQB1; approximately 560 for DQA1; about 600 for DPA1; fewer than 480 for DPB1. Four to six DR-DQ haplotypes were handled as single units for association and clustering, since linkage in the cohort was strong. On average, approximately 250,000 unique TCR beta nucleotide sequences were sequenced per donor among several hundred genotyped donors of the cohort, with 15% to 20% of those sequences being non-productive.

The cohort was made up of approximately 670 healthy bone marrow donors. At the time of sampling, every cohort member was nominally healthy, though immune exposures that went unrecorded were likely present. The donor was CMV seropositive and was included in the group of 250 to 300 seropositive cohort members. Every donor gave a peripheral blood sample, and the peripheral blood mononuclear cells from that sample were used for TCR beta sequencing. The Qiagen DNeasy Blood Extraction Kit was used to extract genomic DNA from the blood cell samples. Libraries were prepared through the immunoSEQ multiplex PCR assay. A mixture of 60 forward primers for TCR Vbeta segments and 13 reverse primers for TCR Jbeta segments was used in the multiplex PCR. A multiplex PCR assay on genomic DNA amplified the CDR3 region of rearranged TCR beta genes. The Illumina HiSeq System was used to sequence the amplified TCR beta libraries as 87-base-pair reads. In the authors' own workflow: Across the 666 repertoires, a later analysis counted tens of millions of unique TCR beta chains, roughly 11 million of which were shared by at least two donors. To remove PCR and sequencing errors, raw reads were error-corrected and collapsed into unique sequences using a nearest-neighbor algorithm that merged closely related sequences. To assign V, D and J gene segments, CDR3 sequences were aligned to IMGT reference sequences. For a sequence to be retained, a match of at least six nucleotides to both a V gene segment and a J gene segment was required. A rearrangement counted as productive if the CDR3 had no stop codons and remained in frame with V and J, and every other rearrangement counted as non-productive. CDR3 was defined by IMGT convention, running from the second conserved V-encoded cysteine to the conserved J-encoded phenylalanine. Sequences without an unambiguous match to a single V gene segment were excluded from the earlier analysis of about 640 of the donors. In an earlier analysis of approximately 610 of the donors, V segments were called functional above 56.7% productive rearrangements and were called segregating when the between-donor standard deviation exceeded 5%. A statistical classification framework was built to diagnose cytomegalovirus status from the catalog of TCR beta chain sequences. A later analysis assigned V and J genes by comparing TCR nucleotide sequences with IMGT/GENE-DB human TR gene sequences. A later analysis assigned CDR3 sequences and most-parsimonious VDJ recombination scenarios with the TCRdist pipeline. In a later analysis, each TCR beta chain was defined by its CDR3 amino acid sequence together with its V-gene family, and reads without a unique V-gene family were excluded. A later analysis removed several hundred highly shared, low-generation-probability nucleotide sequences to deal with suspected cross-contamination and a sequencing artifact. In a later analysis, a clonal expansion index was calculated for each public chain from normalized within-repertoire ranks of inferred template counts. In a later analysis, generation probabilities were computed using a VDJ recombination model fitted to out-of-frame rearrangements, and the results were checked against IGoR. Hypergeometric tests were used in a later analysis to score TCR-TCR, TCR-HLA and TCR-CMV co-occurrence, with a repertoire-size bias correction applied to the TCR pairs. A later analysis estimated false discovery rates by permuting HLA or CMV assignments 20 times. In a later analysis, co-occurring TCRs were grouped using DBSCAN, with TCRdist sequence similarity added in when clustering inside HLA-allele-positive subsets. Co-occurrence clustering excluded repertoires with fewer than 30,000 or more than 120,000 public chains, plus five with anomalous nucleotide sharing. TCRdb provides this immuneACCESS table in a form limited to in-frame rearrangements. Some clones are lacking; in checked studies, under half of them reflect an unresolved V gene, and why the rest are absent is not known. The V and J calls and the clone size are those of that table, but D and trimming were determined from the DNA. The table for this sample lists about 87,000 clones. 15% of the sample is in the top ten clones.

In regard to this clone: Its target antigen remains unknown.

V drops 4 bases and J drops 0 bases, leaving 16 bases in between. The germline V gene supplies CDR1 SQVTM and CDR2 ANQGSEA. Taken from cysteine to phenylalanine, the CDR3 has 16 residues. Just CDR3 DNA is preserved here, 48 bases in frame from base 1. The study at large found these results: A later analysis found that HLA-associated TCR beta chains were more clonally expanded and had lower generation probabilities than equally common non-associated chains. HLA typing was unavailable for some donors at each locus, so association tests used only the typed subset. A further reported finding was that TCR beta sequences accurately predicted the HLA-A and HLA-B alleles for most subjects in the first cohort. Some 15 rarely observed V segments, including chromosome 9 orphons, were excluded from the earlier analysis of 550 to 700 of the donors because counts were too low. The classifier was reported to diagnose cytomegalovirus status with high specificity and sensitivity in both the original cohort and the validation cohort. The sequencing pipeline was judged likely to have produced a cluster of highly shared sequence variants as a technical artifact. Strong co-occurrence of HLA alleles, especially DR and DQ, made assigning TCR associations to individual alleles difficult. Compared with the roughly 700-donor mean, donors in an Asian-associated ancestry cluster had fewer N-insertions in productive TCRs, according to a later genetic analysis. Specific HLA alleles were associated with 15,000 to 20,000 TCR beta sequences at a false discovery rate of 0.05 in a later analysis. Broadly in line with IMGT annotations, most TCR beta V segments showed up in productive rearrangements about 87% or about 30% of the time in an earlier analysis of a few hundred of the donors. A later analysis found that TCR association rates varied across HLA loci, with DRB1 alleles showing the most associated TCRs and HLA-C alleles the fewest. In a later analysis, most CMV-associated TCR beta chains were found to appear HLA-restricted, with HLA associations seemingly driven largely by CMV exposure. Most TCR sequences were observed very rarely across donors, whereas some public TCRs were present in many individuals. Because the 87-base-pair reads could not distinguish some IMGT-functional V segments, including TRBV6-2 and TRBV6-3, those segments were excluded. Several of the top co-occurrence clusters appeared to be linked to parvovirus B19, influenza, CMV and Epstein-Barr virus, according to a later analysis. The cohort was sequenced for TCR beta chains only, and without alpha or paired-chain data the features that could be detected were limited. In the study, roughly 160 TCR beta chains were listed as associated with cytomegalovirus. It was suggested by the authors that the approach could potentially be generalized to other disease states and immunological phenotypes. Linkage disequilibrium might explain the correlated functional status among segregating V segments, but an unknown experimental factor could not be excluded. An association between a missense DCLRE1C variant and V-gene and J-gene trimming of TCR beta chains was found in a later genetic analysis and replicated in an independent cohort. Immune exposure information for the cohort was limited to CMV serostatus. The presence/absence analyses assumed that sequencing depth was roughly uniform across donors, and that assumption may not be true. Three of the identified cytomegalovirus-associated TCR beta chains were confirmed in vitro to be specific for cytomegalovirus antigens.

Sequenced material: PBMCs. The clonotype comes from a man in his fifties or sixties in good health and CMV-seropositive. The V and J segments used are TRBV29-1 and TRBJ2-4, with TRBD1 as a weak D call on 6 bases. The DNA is TGCAGCGTTGTATCAGGGGCTTACATAGCCAAAAACATTCAGTACTTC. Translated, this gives CSVVSGAYIAKNIQYF. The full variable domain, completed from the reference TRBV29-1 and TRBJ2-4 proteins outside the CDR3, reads SAVISQKPSRDICQRGTSLTIQCQVDSQVTMMFWYRQQPGQSLTLIATANQGSEATYESGFVIDKFPISRPNLTFSTLTVSNMSPEDSSIYLCSVVSGAYIAKNIQYFGAGTRLSVL.